Reported below is one T cell receptor beta chain. The sample originates from a study of blood T cells in healthy people across ages. Next came a second PCR, run for about 7 to 12 cycles, which used a sample-barcoded 5' primer along with a J-beta primer mix. Each cDNA molecule was tagged by a template-switch adaptor with 12 random nucleotides. MiXCR was run by TCRdb on the 5' RACE reads, yielding one entry per CDR3 protein. The profile shows 1.5 million to 2 million distinct CDR3 sequences, around 48% of them singletons. The V gene lost 7 bases and the J gene lost 8 bases, with 14 bases spanning the gap. The germline gives CDR1 MDHEN, CDR2 SYDVKM. The length of the CDR3 is 12 residues.

Sequencing input: blood. This rearrangement joins TRBV28 to TRBJ1-2; D call uncertain. The TCR comes from a woman between 40 and 55 years old in good health. CDR3 coding DNA: TGTGCCAGCATCATTCCTGGGAGGGGCTACACCTTC. Its translation: CASIIPGRGYTF.